The clone carrying this T cell receptor (beta chain) was seen once. The CDR3 runs to 15 residues. CDR1 and CDR2 from the germline V gene are SGHRS and YFSETQ. The junction had 8 bases not matched to a gene; V was cut back by 4 bases and J by 6 bases. The data stem from a study of blood T cell repertoires in COVID-19. For the study at large: PBMCs, B-cell-depleted T cells, or T cells provided the cDNA or gDNA that made up the material.

Authors' data handling: Estimation of nucleated cell counts relied on the amplification of reference gene primers. Clones were sequenced by immunoSEQ multiplex PCR, and TCRdb holds only the in-frame ones, with some missing. The DNA was the basis for D and trimming; V, J and clone size are from that table. The data hold about 82,000 clones, with more than 70% observed a single time. The material sequenced was peripheral blood. The chain has TRBV5-1 and TRBJ2-2; TRBD1 matches 8 bases. The clonotype originates from an older woman with acute or convalescent COVID-19. CDR3 bases: TGCGCCAGCAGCAAACCCGGGACAGGACCCGGGGAGCTGTTTTTT. Encoded protein: CASSKPGTGPGELFF.